Listed below are T cell receptor beta chains from one sample, sequenced in a study of CD8+ T cells in alopecia areata. Some clones are missing from TCRdb's copy, which holds only in-frame ones; the method was immunoSEQ multiplex PCR. This sample has approximately 190,000 clones, with over 45% found just once. The source material was CD4+ T cells sorted from blood, sampled at week 24, from a patient treated with tofacitinib. Receptor source: a human donor with alopecia areata. The CDR3 runs from the conserved cysteine through the conserved F or W. A D gene is named only where the DNA matches it firmly. The size field is filled for only some rows; it gives once, few, many or a size class.

TRBV5-4	TRBD1	TRBJ2-7	few	CASSDGQGGEQYF	TGTGCCAGCAGCGACGGACAGGGGGGCGAGCAGTACTTC
TRBV28	NA	TRBJ2-5	NA	CASTREEAQYF	TGTGCCAGCACCAGGGAAGAGGCCCAGTACTTC
TRBV15	TRBD1	TRBJ1-5	few	CATSRGDRGRNQPQHF	TGTGCCACCAGCAGAGGTGACAGGGGGCGGAATCAGCCCCAGCATTTT
TRBV30	NA	TRBJ2-3	few	CAWSFGRSNTQYF	TGTGCCTGGAGTTTCGGTCGGAGTAATACGCAGTATTTT
TRBV11-2	NA	TRBJ1-2	NA	CASRRLSGVSYGYTF	TGTGCCAGCAGACGTTTATCAGGGGTTAGTTATGGCTACACCTTC
TRBV30	NA	TRBJ2-7	NA	CAWSIQGITYEQYF	TGTGCCTGGAGTATCCAGGGGATCACCTACGAGCAGTACTTC
TRBV4-2	NA	TRBJ1-1	NA	CASSHPRANTEAFF	TGTGCCAGCAGCCACCCCCGCGCGAACACTGAAGCTTTCTTT
TRBV7-3	TRBD2	TRBJ2-3	NA	CASGLAGGADTQYF	TGTGCCAGCGGACTAGCGGGAGGGGCAGATACGCAGTATTTT
TRBV4-1	NA	TRBJ1-5	NA	CASSPSTGGDQPQHF	TGCGCCAGCAGCCCCTCCACGGGGGGTGATCAGCCCCAGCATTTT
TRBV6-5	NA	TRBJ2-5	NA	CASSYRPRETQYF	TGTGCCAGCAGTTACCGGCCCCGGGAGACCCAGTACTTC
TRBV30	TRBD1	TRBJ1-1	NA	CAWSGGQVNTEAFF	TGTGCCTGGAGTGGTGGACAGGTGAACACTGAAGCTTTCTTT
TRBV5-4	NA	TRBJ2-5	NA	CASSLDPGETQYF	TGTGCCAGCAGCTTGGACCCAGGGGAGACCCAGTACTTC
TRBV29-1	NA	TRBJ2-5	NA	CSVGADRGQETQYF	TGCAGCGTTGGAGCGGACAGAGGACAAGAGACCCAGTACTTC
TRBV5-4	NA	TRBJ1-5	NA	CASSSSGTDQPQHF	TGTGCCAGCAGCTCATCAGGGACGGATCAGCCCCAGCATTTT
TRBV30	TRBD2	TRBJ2-5	NA	CAWSRGLAGTETQYF	TGTGCCTGGAGTCGGGGACTAGCGGGAACAGAGACCCAGTACTTC
TRBV29-1	NA	TRBJ1-1	NA	CSVRKDTEAFF	TGCAGCGTTCGGAAGGACACTGAAGCTTTCTTT
TRBV5-1	TRBD1	TRBJ2-5	NA	CASKALDRGVETQYF	TGCGCCAGCAAGGCCCTGGACAGGGGAGTAGAGACCCAGTACTTC
TRBV28	NA	TRBJ2-7	few	CASSPRQDSYEQYF	TGTGCCAGCAGCCCCCGACAGGACTCCTACGAGCAGTACTTC
TRBV2	NA	TRBJ2-5	few	CASGDIRGLYF	TGTGCCAGCGGGGACATCAGAGGTCTGTACTTC